What follows describes a single TCR beta chain. The specificity of this receptor is unknown. Base qualities are not recorded, but no much larger clone differs from it by a single base. To sequence the TCRbeta CDR3 region, genomic DNA was isolated from the sorted cells. The immunoSEQ Assay was used to sequence the TCRbeta CDR3 regions. Here the immuneACCESS table is served through TCRdb, limited to in-frame sequences with V and J called. Missing clones are a known gap in these copies; in checked studies unresolved V genes cover under half, and the rest lacks a known reason. Across this sample there are some 94,000 clones, with 90% to 95% seen only once. The ten largest clones take up 0.65% to 0.85% of the sample. The sample originates from a study of OX40 agonist ivuxolimab in advanced cancers. About the investigation overall: Ivuxolimab was an agonistic, fully human IgG2 monoclonal antibody directed against OX40 (CD134), a costimulatory receptor. Peripheral TCRbeta sequencing aimed to test whether ivuxolimab altered TCR sequence diversity and caused clonal T-cell expansion. The dose-escalation cohort was over 70% male with a mean age of approximately 60 years, ranging from 23 to 79. The paper covers the monotherapy dose-escalation part of the phase I ivuxolimab trial, which included N = 52 patients. Partial responses occurred in three dose-escalation patients, of whom one had hepatocellular carcinoma and two had cutaneous melanoma. Of the approximately 54 patients in dose escalation, 19 had hepatocellular carcinoma, about 15 had melanoma, 9 had renal cell carcinoma and 9 had head and neck cancer. Intravenous ivuxolimab was administered to patients every 2 weeks at six dose levels: 0.01, 0.1, 0.3, 1.5, 3 and 10 mg/kg. Patients were allowed to have had prior anti-PD-1, anti-PD-L1 or anti-CTLA-4 therapy, and roughly 40% of the dose-escalation patients had been treated with checkpoint inhibitors.

Patients with autoimmune disease history or receiving systemic immunosuppression were excluded from the trial. Peripheral blood for TCR sequencing was drawn from every dose cohort at baseline, at cycle 4 day 1 and at cycle 7 day 1. Samples were obtained from an open-label, multicenter, first-in-human phase I dose-escalation trial of ivuxolimab. Adults with locally advanced or metastatic melanoma, renal cell, hepatocellular, or head and neck squamous cell carcinoma were enrolled in the trial. Before TCR sequencing, CD4+ T cells and CD8+ T cells from peripheral blood were sorted into separate populations. General findings and caveats noted by the study authors: In the 0.1-3.0 mg/kg groups, partial responders had among the lowest normalized peripheral clonal expansion, particularly in CD8+ T cells. After ivuxolimab, expanded clones were on average more numerous among CD8+ T cells than among CD4+ T cells. At doses of 0.1 to 3.0 mg/kg, clonal expansion of both CD4+ and CD8+ blood T cells was observed from baseline to week 6. The antigen specificity of the peripheral T cells that underwent clonal expansion was not determined. Low levels of normalized T-cell clonal expansion were also shown by some nonresponding patients.

The germline V gene encodes CDR1 SGHDT and CDR2 YYEEEE. Its CDR3 holds 12 amino acids, cysteine through phenylalanine. Left in the record is the CDR3 DNA by itself, 36 bases read in frame from the first base. The junction carries 10 bases between V and J, which are trimmed by 2 bases and 8 bases respectively. The sample was CD4+ or CD8+ T cells sorted from blood, taken in a trial of the OX40 agonist ivuxolimab. The V and J genes are TRBV5-6 and TRBJ1-2, with no D gene named confidently. This receptor was obtained from an adult with an advanced solid tumor such as melanoma, head and neck, liver or kidney cancer. This receptor carries the CDR3 CASSFDGRGYTF. The sequenced DNA: TGTGCCAGCAGCTTTGACGGGAGAGGCTACACCTTC.